This T cell receptor beta chain was captured in a study of OX40 agonist ivuxolimab in advanced cancers. Germline values: CDR1 SGHNT, CDR2 YYREEE (reference sequence). The CDR3 length is 16 residues. Trimming took off 6 bases at V and 5 bases at J, with 22 bases between the two ends. Sequenced by immunoSEQ multiplex PCR; TCRdb stores in-frame clones only, minus some. The sample comprises approximately 10,000 clones, roughly nine tenths of which are singletons, and more than 10% rests with the top ten. The receptor was isolated from an adult with an advanced solid tumor such as melanoma, head and neck, liver or kidney cancer. The chain combines TRBV5-4 with TRBJ2-3; maybe TRBD2 (6 bases). Sequenced material: CD4+ or CD8+ T cells sorted from blood, taken in a trial of the OX40 agonist ivuxolimab. CDR3 nucleotide sequence: TGTGCCAGCACCGGGGGAAAGCTTTTGGGGGAAGATACGCAGTATTTT. Amino acid sequence: CASTGGKLLGEDTQYF.